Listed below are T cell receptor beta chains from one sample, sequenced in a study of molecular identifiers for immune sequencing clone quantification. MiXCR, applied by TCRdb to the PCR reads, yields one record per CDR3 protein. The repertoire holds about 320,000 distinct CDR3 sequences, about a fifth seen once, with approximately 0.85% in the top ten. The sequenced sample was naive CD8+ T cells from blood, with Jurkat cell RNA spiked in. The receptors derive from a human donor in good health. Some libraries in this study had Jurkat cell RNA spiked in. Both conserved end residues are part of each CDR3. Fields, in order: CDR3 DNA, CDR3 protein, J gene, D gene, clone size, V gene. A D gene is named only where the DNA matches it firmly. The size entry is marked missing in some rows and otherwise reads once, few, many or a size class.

cdr3_nt: TGTGCCAGCAGCCCACTAGCGCCCGGGGAGCTGTTTTTT; cdr3_aa: CASSPLAPGELFF; j_call: TRBJ2-2; d_call: TRBD2; clone_size: -; v_call: TRBV14
cdr3_nt: TGCAGTGCTAGAGACCGTAAAAGGTCAGCAGATACGCAGTATTTT; cdr3_aa: CSARDRKRSADTQYF; j_call: TRBJ2-3; d_call: -; clone_size: -; v_call: TRBV20-1
cdr3_nt: TGTGCCAGCAGCGGAGGGGGGGTTAATGAAGCTTTCTTT; cdr3_aa: CASSGGGVNEAFF; j_call: TRBJ1-1; d_call: -; clone_size: many; v_call: TRBV9
cdr3_nt: TGTGCCAGCAGCTTCCTGCTAGCGGGAGAATCCGAGCAGTACTTC; cdr3_aa: CASSFLLAGESEQYF; j_call: TRBJ2-7; d_call: TRBD2; clone_size: -; v_call: TRBV11-2
cdr3_nt: TGCAGCGTTGAAACGCCTAGCGGGGGTGCCACAGATACGCAGTATTTT; cdr3_aa: CSVETPSGGATDTQYF; j_call: TRBJ2-3; d_call: TRBD2; clone_size: many; v_call: TRBV29-1
cdr3_nt: TGTGCCAGCAGTTACTCTCTCGGCTACGAGCAGTACTTC; cdr3_aa: CASSYSLGYEQYF; j_call: TRBJ2-7; d_call: -; clone_size: many; v_call: TRBV6-5
cdr3_nt: TGTGCCAGCAGCTTAGTGGCCAGAACTGAAGCTTTCTTT; cdr3_aa: CASSLVARTEAFF; j_call: TRBJ1-1; d_call: -; clone_size: many; v_call: TRBV7-2
cdr3_nt: TGTGCCAGCAGCTCCCCCAGGGGTGACAATGAGCAGTTCTTC; cdr3_aa: CASSSPRGDNEQFF; j_call: TRBJ2-1; d_call: -; clone_size: -; v_call: TRBV7-9
cdr3_nt: TGCGCCAGCAGCTGGACTAGCGGGGGCTCCTACGAGCAGTACTTC; cdr3_aa: CASSWTSGGSYEQYF; j_call: TRBJ2-7; d_call: TRBD2; clone_size: many; v_call: TRBV5-1
cdr3_nt: TGCGCCAGCAGCCTAGGGACAACCGGGCGTACTGAAGCTTTCTTT; cdr3_aa: CASSLGTTGRTEAFF; j_call: TRBJ1-1; d_call: -; clone_size: many; v_call: TRBV5-1
cdr3_nt: TGTGCCAGCAGCGGACCCACCGGGGCCTCCTACAATGAGCAGTTCTTC; cdr3_aa: CASSGPTGASYNEQFF; j_call: TRBJ2-1; d_call: -; clone_size: many; v_call: TRBV12-3/TRBV12-4
cdr3_nt: TGTGCCAGCAGTCCCACGGACAGGCCCTCCTACGAGCAGTACTTC; cdr3_aa: CASSPTDRPSYEQYF; j_call: TRBJ2-7; d_call: TRBD1; clone_size: few; v_call: TRBV6-6